A selection of T cell receptor beta chains follows, all from one sample in a study of CD8+ T cells in alopecia areata. Produced via immunoSEQ multiplex PCR; TCRdb's table is partial and in-frame only. The sample holds 120,000 or so clones; less than 75% are singletons and the top ten take 25% to 30%. Source: CD8+ T cells sorted from blood, taken at week 4, from a patient treated with tofacitinib. The receptors were sampled from a human donor with alopecia areata. Both conserved end residues are part of each CDR3. A D gene is named only where the DNA matches it firmly. Clone size is shown for a subset of rows, as once, few, many or a class of expanded clone.

>TRBV29-1|-|TRBJ2-7|few
CSVEKGSSYEQYF
TGCAGCGTTGAAAAGGGTAGCTCCTACGAGCAGTACTTC
>TRBV4-1|TRBD2|TRBJ2-3|few
CASSQERGGGDTQYF
TGCGCCAGCAGCCAAGAGCGGGGGGGCGGCGATACGCAGTATTTT
>TRBV5-6|-|TRBJ1-1|few
CASRELDLNTEAFF
TGTGCCAGCAGAGAGCTGGACCTGAACACTGAAGCTTTCTTT
>TRBV25-1|-|TRBJ2-2|-
CASSEWAGGNTGELFF
TGTGCCAGCAGTGAATGGGCCGGGGGAAACACCGGGGAGCTGTTTTTT
>TRBV27|-|TRBJ1-5|-
CASRKLTNQPQHF
TGTGCCAGCAGGAAATTGACAAATCAGCCCCAGCATTTT
>TRBV30|-|TRBJ1-1|-
CAARGETEAFF
TGTGCCGCGCGGGGGGAGACTGAAGCTTTCTTT
>TRBV28|-|TRBJ2-5|-
CASSWGRGGPNRETQYF
TGTGCCAGCTCCTGGGGCCGTGGAGGCCCTAACAGGGAGACCCAGTACTTC
>TRBV27|TRBD1|TRBJ2-3|-
CASRQGFGTDTQYF
TGTGCCAGCAGACAGGGGTTCGGGACAGATACGCAGTATTTT
>TRBV30|TRBD1|TRBJ1-1|few
CAWSTGTGNTEAFF
TGTGCCTGGAGTACCGGGACAGGGAACACTGAAGCTTTCTTT
>TRBV5-1|TRBD2|TRBJ2-5|once
CASKGTSGWETQYF
TGCGCCAGCAAAGGGACTAGCGGTTGGGAGACCCAGTACTTC
>TRBV30|-|TRBJ1-6|few
CAWSDRVYNSPLHF
TGTGCCTGGAGTGACAGGGTATATAATTCACCCCTCCACTTT
>TRBV7-9|TRBD1|TRBJ1-2|-
CASSPPGQRYGYTF
TGTGCCAGCAGTCCTCCGGGACAGCGTTATGGCTACACCTTC
>TRBV30|-|TRBJ1-2|few
CAWETGSPRGYTF
TGTGCCTGGGAGACTGGTAGCCCCAGAGGCTACACCTTC
>TRBV23-1|TRBD1|TRBJ1-5|-
CASSHPGQAYNSNQPQHF
TGCGCCAGCAGTCACCCGGGACAGGCCTACAATAGCAATCAGCCCCAGCATTTT
>TRBV7-8|-|TRBJ2-3|few
CASSLGLTPQYF
TGTGCCAGCAGCCTGGGACTTACACCGCAGTATTTT
>TRBV29-1|-|TRBJ2-5|-
CSVEWGETEEETQYF
TGCAGCGTTGAATGGGGAGAGACAGAGGAAGAGACCCAGTACTTC
>TRBV9|-|TRBJ2-6|few
CASSVEGTGANVLTF
TGTGCCAGCAGCGTAGAAGGGACTGGGGCCAACGTCCTGACTTTC
>TRBV29-1|-|TRBJ2-7|-
CSVEVGAFYEQYF
TGCAGCGTTGAAGTTGGGGCATTCTACGAGCAGTACTTC
>TRBV29-1|-|TRBJ2-7|-
CSVGGGAEQYF
TGCAGCGTTGGAGGCGGTGCCGAGCAGTACTTC
>TRBV2|-|TRBJ1-1|-
CASSESAVEAFF
TGTGCCAGCAGTGAATCGGCGGTTGAAGCTTTCTTT
>TRBV4-2|-|TRBJ1-2|-
CASSQDEGGVHYGYTF
TGTGCCAGCAGCCAAGATGAGGGCGGAGTCCACTATGGCTACACCTTC
>TRBV30|-|TRBJ2-5|-
CAWDIAAGQETQYF
TGTGCCTGGGATATCGCGGCAGGGCAAGAGACCCAGTACTTC
>TRBV30|-|TRBJ2-1|-
CAWSDDAASPHNNEQFF
TGTGCCTGGAGCGACGACGCGGCTAGTCCCCACAACAATGAGCAGTTCTTC
>TRBV28|-|TRBJ2-5|few
CASSSLSKGEETQYF
TGTGCCAGCAGCTCACTGTCTAAAGGGGAAGAGACCCAGTACTTC
>TRBV29-1|-|TRBJ2-1|-
CSVEDEQFF
TGCAGCGTTGAGGATGAGCAGTTCTTC
>TRBV7-9|TRBD1|TRBJ2-2|-
CASSPRDRGGPGELFF
TGTGCCAGCAGCCCACGAGACAGGGGAGGTCCCGGGGAGCTGTTTTTT
>TRBV29-1|-|TRBJ2-5|few
CSVESSRQETQYF
TGCAGCGTTGAAAGTTCCCGACAAGAGACCCAGTACTTC
>TRBV29-1|TRBD2|TRBJ2-7|-
CSVEHGASGLYEQYF
TGCAGCGTTGAACACGGGGCTAGCGGGCTCTACGAGCAGTACTTC
>TRBV27|-|TRBJ2-7|few
CASRTGNEQYF
TGTGCCAGCCGAACAGGAAACGAGCAGTACTTC
>TRBV6-1|TRBD1|TRBJ1-1|-
CASSPRTGRSTEAFF
TGTGCCAGCAGTCCTAGGACAGGGCGCAGCACTGAAGCTTTCTTT
>TRBV7-2|-|TRBJ2-6|-
CASSSGPFSGANVLTF
TGTGCCAGCAGCTCCGGGCCCTTCTCTGGGGCCAACGTCCTGACTTTC
>TRBV19|TRBD1|TRBJ2-1|-
CATGTAVYNEQFF
TGTGCCACCGGGACAGCGGTCTACAATGAGCAGTTCTTC
>TRBV30|-|TRBJ2-5|few
CAWSDGRPIGETQYF
TGTGCCTGGAGTGATGGCAGGCCCATCGGAGAGACCCAGTACTTC
>TRBV30|TRBD2|TRBJ2-5|-
CAWTRTSGQETQYF
TGTGCCTGGACTCGTACTAGCGGACAAGAGACCCAGTACTTC
>TRBV5-6|-|TRBJ2-4|-
CASSLATGRYIQYF
TGTGCCAGCAGCTTGGCCACAGGGAGGTACATTCAGTACTTC
>TRBV11-2|-|TRBJ1-1|-
CASSLVLGLNTEAFF
TGTGCCAGCAGCTTAGTGCTGGGGTTGAACACTGAAGCTTTCTTT
>TRBV20-1|-|TRBJ1-1|-
CSASKQFDAFF
TGCAGTGCTAGCAAACAGTTTGACGCTTTCTTT
>TRBV30|-|TRBJ1-2|once
CAWSTVGDGYTF
TGTGCCTGGAGTACGGTCGGGGATGGCTACACCTTC
>TRBV7-4|-|TRBJ2-1|few
CASSPLGTPLQFF
TGTGCCAGCAGCCCCTTGGGGACCCCACTGCAGTTCTTC